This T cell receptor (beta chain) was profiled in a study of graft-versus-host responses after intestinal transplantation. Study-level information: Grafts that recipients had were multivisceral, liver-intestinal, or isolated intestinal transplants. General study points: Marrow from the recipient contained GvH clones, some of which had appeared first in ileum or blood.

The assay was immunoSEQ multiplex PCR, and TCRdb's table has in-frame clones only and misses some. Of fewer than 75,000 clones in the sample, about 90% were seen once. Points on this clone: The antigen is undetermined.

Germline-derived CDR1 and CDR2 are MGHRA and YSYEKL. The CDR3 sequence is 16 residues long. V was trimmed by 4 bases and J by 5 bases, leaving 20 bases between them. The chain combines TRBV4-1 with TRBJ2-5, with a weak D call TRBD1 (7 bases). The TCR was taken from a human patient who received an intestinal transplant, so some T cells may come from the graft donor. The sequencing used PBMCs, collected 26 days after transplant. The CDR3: CASSPGGQGEMETQYF. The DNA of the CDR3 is TGCGCCAGCAGCCCAGGGGGGCAGGGGGAAATGGAGACCCAGTACTTC.